These 32 T cell receptor beta chains came from one sample sequenced in a study of T cell responses to AZD1222 COVID-19 vaccine. Here immunoSEQ multiplex PCR was the method, and the copy in TCRdb shows in-frame clones only, minus some. The sample comprises about 170,000 clones, about nine tenths of which are singletons, and about 1.6% rests with the top ten. The sample was peripheral blood, taken on day 0 of AZD1222 vaccination. The receptors were gathered from an adult in good health.

The rearrangement joins TRBV28 to TRBJ1-2; unclear D gene. The CDR3 is made up of 13 amino acids. Germline loops: CDR1 MDHEN, CDR2 SYDVKM. V lost 4 bases and J lost 3, with 9 bases in between. This chain's CDR3 is CASSSLVDYGYTF. CDR3 DNA: TGTGCCAGCAGTTCTCTGGTCGACTATGGCTACACCTTC.

The J gene is TRBJ1-6, the V gene TRBV28; 12 bases fit TRBD1. Per germline, CDR1 MDHEN and CDR2 SYDVKM. The CDR3 sequence is 12 residues long. J gave up 10 bases and V 10 bases, and 2 bases lay outside the gene matches. The CDR3 protein is CATGTGGSPLHF. The CDR3 DNA is TGTGCCACGGGGACAGGGGGCTCACCCCTCCACTTT.

Many counts were recorded for this clone. The genes are TRBV6-1 and TRBJ1-4, with 10 bases identical to TRBD1. CDR1 is MNHNS and CDR2 is SASEGT in the germline V gene. V lost 1 base, J lost 7 bases, and 0 bases stayed unmatched. The CDR3 is made up of 14 amino acids. The CDR3 DNA is TGTGCCAGCAGTGAAGGACAGGGGGCTGAAAAACTGTTTTTT. It encodes CASSEGQGAEKLFF.

The rearrangement uses TRBV2 and TRBJ1-1; D not certain. Germline V gives CDR1 SNHLY, CDR2 FYNNEI. This CDR3 is built from 13 residues. The V end lost 6 bases, the J end lost 7 bases, and 15 bases lay between the germline ends. The CDR3 DNA follows: TGTGCCAGCAGGGCGGGCTGGAGCCTTGAAGCTTTCTTT. Its protein is CASRAGWSLEAFF.

V is TRBV12-5 and J is TRBJ2-7, with TRBD2 as a possible D gene (6 bases). The V end was cut by 3 bases, the J end by 3 bases, with 15 bases between. From germline, CDR1 is LGHNT and CDR2 FRNRAP. The CDR3 has 15 amino acids. In nucleotides, the CDR3 is TGTGCTAGTGGTTTTGGGCGGGGTGATGGCTACGAGCAGTACTTC. Its protein is CASGFGRGDGYEQYF.

V and J are TRBV6-1 and TRBJ1-2, with D unclear. Trimming took 1 base from V and 5 from J, leaving 5 bases between them. The germline gives CDR1 MNHNS, CDR2 SASEGT. CDR3 length: 12 residues. This chain's CDR3 is CASSEDIYGYTF. CDR3 DNA sequence: TGTGCCAGCAGTGAAGACATATATGGCTACACCTTC.

The chain recombines TRBV28 with TRBJ2-4; 7 nucleotides align to TRBD1. The CDR3 runs 21 residues. CDR1 and CDR2 (germline): MDHEN, SYDVKM. The V and J ends lost 4 bases and 8 bases, in that order; junction bases with no gene match: 29. The CDR3 sequence is CASSSYQRTGGKEFFAHIQYF. The CDR3, as DNA: TGTGCCAGCAGTTCCTACCAGAGGACAGGTGGGAAGGAGTTTTTCGCACACATTCAGTACTTC.

This clone came up a few times. The chain links TRBV5-4 to TRBJ1-5; 8 positions match TRBD1. The CDR3 spans 14 residues. V was clipped by 3 bases and J by 7 bases; unmatched bases: 6. From germline, CDR1 is SGHNT and CDR2 YYREEE (reference sequence). The CDR3: CASSSDRAGQPQHF. In DNA form, the CDR3 reads TGTGCCAGCAGCTCGGACAGGGCCGGACAGCCCCAGCATTTT.

The rearrangement joins TRBV7-3 to TRBJ1-2, with 8 positions matching TRBD1. After removal of 2 bases from V and 5 bases from J, the junction contained 7 bases not matched to a gene. Germline CDR1 is SGHTA and CDR2 is FQGTGA. The CDR3 covers 15 residues. Here the CDR3 reads CASSLAPQGEYGYTF. The CDR3 coding sequence is TGTGCCAGCAGCTTAGCCCCACAGGGGGAGTATGGCTACACCTTC.

The chain has TRBV6-2 or TRBV6-3 and TRBJ1-5, with a weak D call TRBD1 (6 bases). Germline lookup yields CDR1 MNHEY and CDR2 SVGEGT. Trimming pared 2 bases from V and 1 base from J, leaving 24 bases between. The CDR3 consists of 20 residues. CDR3 loop: CASSYGRRGQGKRSNQPQHF. DNA of the CDR3: TGTGCCAGCAGTTACGGCCGGCGGGGTCAGGGGAAGAGGAGCAATCAGCCCCAGCATTTT.

In its sample, this clone was seen once. The rearrangement uses TRBV19 and TRBJ1-1, with TRBD1 matching 9 bases. The CDR3 covers 14 residues. V shed 3 bases, J shed 3 bases, and the junction held 2 bases outside the gene matches. Germline lookup yields CDR1 LNHDA and CDR2 SQIVND (reference sequence). The CDR3 sequence: CASSIRTGDTEAFF. In DNA form, the CDR3 reads TGTGCCAGTAGTATTAGGACAGGGGACACTGAAGCTTTCTTT.

This clone was seen a handful of times. This sequence joins TRBV3-1 (or the pseudogene TRBV3-2) and TRBJ2-5; 8 bases agree with TRBD2. With V trimmed by 4 bases and J by 9 bases, 10 bases remained unmatched. The CDR3 is made up of 14 amino acids. The germline V gene has CDR1 LGHDT and CDR2 YNNKEL (reference sequence). In DNA, the CDR3 is TGTGCCAGCAGCCCCACCGGGACTAGTTTGGCCCAGTACTTC. Its translation: CASSPTGTSLAQYF.

The chain couples TRBV30 to TRBJ1-1; the D is unclear. V lost 7 bases and J 1 base, leaving 22 bases between the germline ends. Germline V gene lookup returns CDR1 GTSNPN and CDR2 SVGIG (reference sequence). The CDR3 spans 16 residues. The chain's CDR3 is CALGRWADLGNTEAFF. In nucleotides, the CDR3 is TGTGCCTTAGGCCGATGGGCCGACTTGGGGAACACTGAAGCTTTCTTT.

This chain links TRBV7-9 with TRBJ1-2, with a possible D match to TRBD1 (5 bases). This CDR3 is 15 amino acids long. Between the trimmed V and J ends, which lost 1 base and 2 bases, there was a span of 11 bases. From germline, CDR1 is SEHNR and CDR2 FQNEAQ (reference sequence). CDR3 region: CASSLGGGGNYGYTF. For the CDR3, the DNA is TGTGCCAGCAGCTTAGGTGGCGGGGGAAACTATGGCTACACCTTC.

This clone occurred a few times. The chain employs TRBV11-2 and TRBJ1-6; D remains ambiguous. CDR1 and CDR2 (germline): SGHAT, FQNNGV. Trimming shortened V by 1 base and J by 0 bases, and 1 base separated the two germline ends. The length of the CDR3 is 14 residues. CDR3 sequence reads: CASSLGSYNSPLHF. The CDR3 DNA reads TGTGCCAGCAGCTTAGGCTCCTATAATTCACCCCTCCACTTT.

This rearrangement joins TRBV6-1 to TRBJ2-2, with TRBD1 matching 9 bases. V shed 4 bases, J shed 6 bases, and the junction held 9 bases outside the gene matches. Germline CDR1 and CDR2: MNHNS and SASEGT. This CDR3 has 16 amino acids. The CDR3 is CASSARGTGYPGELFF. The CDR3, as DNA: TGTGCCAGCAGTGCCCGAGGGACAGGGTATCCCGGGGAGCTGTTTTTT.

The rearrangement links TRBV5-1 to TRBJ1-6; D gene ambiguous. The CDR3 runs to 16 residues. The germline V gene has CDR1 SGHRS and CDR2 YFSETQ. V was cut by 2 bases and J by 0 bases, with 9 bases left in between. CDR3 protein: CASSFLQSSYNSPLHF. The DNA for the CDR3 is TGCGCCAGCAGCTTCCTACAGAGCTCCTATAATTCACCCCTCCACTTT.

The chain employs TRBV5-6 and TRBJ1-2; D unclear. Germline assignment: CDR1 SGHDT and CDR2 YYEEEE. The CDR3 extends over 15 amino acids. Trimming took 0 bases from V and 8 from J, leaving 17 bases between them. The CDR3, as DNA: TGTGCCAGCAGCTTGGAGAGGGCAGAGCTTCGGGGCTACACCTTC. This gives the protein CASSLERAELRGYTF. The entire variable domain, with the rest obtained from reference TRBV5-6 and TRBJ1-2, is as follows: DAGVTQSPTHLIKTRGQQVTLRCSPKSGHDTVSWYQQALGQGPQFIFQYYEEEERQRGNFPDRFSGHQFPNYSSELNVNALLLGDSALYLCASSLERAELRGYTFGSGTRLTVV.

V usage is TRBV5-1 and J usage is TRBJ1-1; D call uncertain. Trimming stripped 0 bases from V and 2 bases from J, with 8 bases between. CDR3 size: 14 residues. Germline CDR1 reads SGHRS; CDR2 reads YFSETQ. The DNA of the CDR3 is TGCGCCAGCAGCTTGGTTGATGCCAACACTGAAGCTTTCTTT. Translation: CASSLVDANTEAFF.

The rearrangement links TRBV6-5 to TRBJ1-1; 7 bases map to TRBD1. Germline assignment: CDR1 MNHEY and CDR2 SVGAGI. Trimming removed 6 bases from V and 3 bases from J; junction bases left unmatched: 10. The CDR3 runs 15 residues. The CDR3, as DNA: TGTGCCAGCAGCCAATCGACAGGGTTCGACACTGAAGCTTTCTTT. The encoded protein is CASSQSTGFDTEAFF.

The chain has TRBV5-6 and TRBJ1-2; D is uncertain. V shed 7 bases and J shed 8 bases, with 24 bases lying between them. Germline V gene sequence: CDR1 SGHDT, CDR2 YYEEEE. This CDR3 is 15 amino acids long. The CDR3 region has the DNA TGTGCCAGCGGCATTAGTCCCCTCACTCTAGAGGGCTACACCTTC. This translates into CASGISPLTLEGYTF.

The J gene is TRBJ2-7, the V gene TRBV6-5, with a tentative D call TRBD2 (5 bases). With 0 bases removed from V and 7 bases from J, the gap between germline ends came to 10 bases. This CDR3 comprises 13 residues. The V gene's germline CDR1 is MNHEY and CDR2 SVGAGI. CDR3 in DNA: TGTGCCAGCAGTTACTCGGTCAGAGGGGAGCAGTACTTC. Its translation: CASSYSVRGEQYF.

V is TRBV12-5 and J is TRBJ2-1, with TRBD1 as a possible D gene (5 bases). Germline V gene sequence: CDR1 LGHNT, CDR2 FRNRAP. Between the trimmed V and J ends, which lost 0 bases and 8 bases, there was a span of 11 bases. This CDR3 region has 14 residues. This chain's CDR3 is CASGLVPGIDEQFF. For the CDR3, the DNA is TGTGCTAGTGGTTTGGTACCAGGGATCGATGAGCAGTTCTTC.

The CDR3 DNA follows: TGTGCCAGCAGCAAGAGGGACGGCGCCTACGAGCAGTACTTC. This gives the protein CASSKRDGAYEQYF. The V gene is TRBV11-3, the J gene TRBJ2-7, with D perhaps matching TRBD1 or TRBD2 (5 bases each). The V and J ends lost 5 bases and 2 bases respectively, with 13 bases between them. The germline V gene encodes CDR1 SGHNT and CDR2 YENEEA. This CDR3 contains 14 residues. Looking up the rest from reference TRBV11-3 and TRBJ2-7 gives the full variable domain: EAGVVQSPRYKIIEKKQPVAFWCNPISGHNTLYWYLQNLGQGPELLIRYENEEAVDDSQLPKDRFSAERLKGVDSTLKIQPAELGDSAVYLCASSKRDGAYEQYFGPGTRLTVT.

The chain recombines TRBV9 with TRBJ1-1; 10 nucleotides line up with TRBD1. Germline V gives CDR1 SGDLS, CDR2 YYNGEE. The length of the CDR3 is 15 residues. Trimming cost V 1 base and J 4 bases; bases outside gene matches: 4. The CDR3 bases are TGTGCCAGCAGCGTAAGAGGGACAGGGGTCACTGAAGCTTTCTTT. This codes for CASSVRGTGVTEAFF.

The rearrangement uses TRBV27 and TRBJ1-4, with D possibly matching TRBD1 (5 bases). Per germline, CDR1 MNHEY and CDR2 SMNVEV (reference sequence). V was cut by 2 bases and J by 4 bases, with 11 bases left in between. The CDR3 totals 15 residues. CDR3 amino acids: CASSLGGRYNEKLFF. Here the CDR3 DNA reads TGTGCCAGCAGTTTAGGGGGTCGTTATAATGAAAAACTGTTTTTT.

The chain links TRBV2 to TRBJ2-7; D perhaps matches TRBD2 (6 bases). The CDR3 loop spans 14 amino acids. Germline CDR1 and CDR2: SNHLY and FYNNEI. The V end lost 3 bases, the J end lost 5 bases, and 14 bases lay between the germline ends. CDR3 nucleotides: TGTGCCAGCAGTGAGGGCGGGACGGGTCACGAGCAGTACTTC. Amino acid sequence: CASSEGGTGHEQYF.

Written as DNA, the CDR3 is TGTGCCAGCAGCTTAGATGGGGCAGGGGTGCGAGATACGCAGTATTTT. The encoded protein is CASSLDGAGVRDTQYF. The chain employs TRBV7-2 and TRBJ2-3; D is perhaps TRBD1 (6 bases). The germline V and J ends were trimmed by 1 base and 5 bases, with 16 bases remaining between them. The CDR3 extends over 16 amino acids. Per germline, CDR1 SGHTA and CDR2 FQGNSA.

This chain uses TRBV4-2 with TRBJ1-2, with 7 bases aligning to TRBD1. This CDR3 spans 15 amino acids. Germline V gives CDR1 LGHNA, CDR2 YNFKEQ. V lost 4 bases to trimming and J lost 0 bases; unmatched junction nucleotides: 5. The CDR3 region has the DNA TGTGCCAGCAGCCTGTCGGGACAGACTAACTATGGCTACACCTTC. It codes for CASSLSGQTNYGYTF.

V gene TRBV4-2 combines with J gene TRBJ2-1; 9 bases align to TRBD2. The trim removed 0 bases at V and 7 bases at J, leaving 7 bases unmatched. CDR1 is LGHNA and CDR2 is YNFKEQ in the germline V gene. This CDR3 comprises 16 residues. DNA of the CDR3: TGTGCCAGCAGCCAAGATATGCTAGCGGGGCCTAATGAGCAGTTCTTC. It is translated as CASSQDMLAGPNEQFF.

The J gene is TRBJ1-1, the V gene TRBV19, with D maybe TRBD1 (6 bases). Trimming removed 7 bases at V and 1 base at J, with 16 bases between. The CDR3 has 15 residues. CDR1 LNHDA and CDR2 SQIVND come from the germline V gene (reference sequence). This CDR3 reads CASNTGQQWNTEAFF. Here the CDR3 DNA reads TGTGCCAGTAACACTGGACAGCAGTGGAACACTGAAGCTTTCTTT.

This chain connects TRBV6-4 to TRBJ1-2; TRBD1 matches 9 bases. This CDR3 comprises 16 residues. After removal of 2 bases from V and 7 bases from J, the junction contained 11 bases not matched to a gene. The germline V gene has CDR1 MRHNA and CDR2 SNTAGT. CDR3 DNA: TGTGCCAGCAGTGACACGGGGACAGGGACGGTCGGTGGCTACACCTTC. As protein: CASSDTGTGTVGGYTF.